This T cell receptor (beta chain) was recovered during a study of cytomegalovirus exposure and HLA in healthy donors. V trimming: 7 bases; J trimming: 4 bases; junction bases outside the gene matches: 15. In germline, CDR1 is SNHLY, CDR2 FYNNEI. CDR3 length: 17 amino acids. The study's findings and limits: The investigators catalogued 150 to 200 TCR beta chains as cytomegalovirus-associated.

On this clone itself: Its antigen is unidentified.

The PCR had 60 Vbeta and 13 Jbeta primers. Clones were read by immunoSEQ multiplex PCR, and TCRdb kept only the in-frame ones, dropping some. The sample carries 150,000 to 200,000 clones, roughly 80% recorded once. The TCR was taken from a woman aged 18-29 years in good health and CMV-seropositive. The sequenced sample consisted of PBMCs. This chain links TRBV2 with TRBJ2-3; 9 bases line up with TRBD2. This CDR3 is CASNVEAGGPVADTQYF. CDR3 DNA sequence: TGTGCCAGCAACGTTGAGGCGGGGGGGCCGGTCGCAGATACGCAGTATTTT.